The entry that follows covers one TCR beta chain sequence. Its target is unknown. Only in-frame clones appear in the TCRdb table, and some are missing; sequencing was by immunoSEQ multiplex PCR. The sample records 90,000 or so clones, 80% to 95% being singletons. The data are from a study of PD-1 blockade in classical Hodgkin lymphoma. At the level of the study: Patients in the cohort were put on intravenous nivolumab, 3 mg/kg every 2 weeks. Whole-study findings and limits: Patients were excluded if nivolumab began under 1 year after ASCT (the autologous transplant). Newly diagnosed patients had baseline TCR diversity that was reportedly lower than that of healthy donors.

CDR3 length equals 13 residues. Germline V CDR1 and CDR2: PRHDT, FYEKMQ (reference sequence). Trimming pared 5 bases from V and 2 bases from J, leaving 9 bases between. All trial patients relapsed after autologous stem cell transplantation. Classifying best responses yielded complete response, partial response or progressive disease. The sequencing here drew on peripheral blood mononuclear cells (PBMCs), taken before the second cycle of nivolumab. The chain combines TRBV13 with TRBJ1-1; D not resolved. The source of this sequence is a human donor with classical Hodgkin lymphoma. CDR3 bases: TGTGCCAGCAGCGCGGCGGACAACACTGAAGCTTTCTTT. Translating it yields CASSAADNTEAFF.